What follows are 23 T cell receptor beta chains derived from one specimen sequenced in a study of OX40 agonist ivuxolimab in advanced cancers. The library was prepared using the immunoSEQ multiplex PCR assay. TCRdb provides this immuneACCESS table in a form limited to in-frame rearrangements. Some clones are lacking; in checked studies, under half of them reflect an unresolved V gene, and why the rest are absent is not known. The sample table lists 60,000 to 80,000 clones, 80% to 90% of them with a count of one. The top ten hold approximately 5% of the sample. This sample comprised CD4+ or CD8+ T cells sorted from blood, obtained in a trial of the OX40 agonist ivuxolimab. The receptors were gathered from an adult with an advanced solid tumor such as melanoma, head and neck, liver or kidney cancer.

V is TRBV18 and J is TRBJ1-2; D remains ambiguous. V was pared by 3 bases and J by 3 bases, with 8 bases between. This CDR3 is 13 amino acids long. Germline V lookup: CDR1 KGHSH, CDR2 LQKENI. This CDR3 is CASSPSADYGYTF. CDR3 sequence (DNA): TGTGCCAGCTCACCTTCGGCGGACTATGGCTACACCTTC.

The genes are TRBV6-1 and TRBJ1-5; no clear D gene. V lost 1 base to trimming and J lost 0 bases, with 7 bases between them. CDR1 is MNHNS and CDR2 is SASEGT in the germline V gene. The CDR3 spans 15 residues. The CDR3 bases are TGTGCCAGCAGTGAAGTCTGGGATAGCAATCAGCCCCAGCATTTT. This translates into CASSEVWDSNQPQHF.

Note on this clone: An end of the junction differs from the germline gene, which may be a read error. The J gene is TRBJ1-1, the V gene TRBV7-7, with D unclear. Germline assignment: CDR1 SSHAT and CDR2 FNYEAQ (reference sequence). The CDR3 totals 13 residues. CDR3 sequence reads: CASSLTANTEAFF. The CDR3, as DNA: TGTGCTAGCAGTTTAACAGCGAACACTGAAGCTTTCTTT.

The CDR3 is CASSSGQVQTGELFF. Written as DNA, the CDR3 is TGCGCCAGCAGCTCCGGACAGGTTCAGACCGGGGAGCTGTTTTTT. The rearrangement joins TRBV4-1 to TRBJ2-2; 7 bases line up with TRBD1. This CDR3 contains 15 residues. CDR1 and CDR2 from the germline V gene are MGHRA and YSYEKL. V lost 5 bases to trimming and J lost 5 bases; unmatched junction nucleotides: 8.

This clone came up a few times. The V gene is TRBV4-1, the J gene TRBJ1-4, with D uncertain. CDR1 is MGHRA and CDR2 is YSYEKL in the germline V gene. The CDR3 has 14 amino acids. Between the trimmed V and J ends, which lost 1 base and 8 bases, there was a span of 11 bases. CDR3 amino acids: CASSQGVPWEKLFF. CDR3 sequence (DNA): TGCGCCAGCAGCCAAGGCGTACCTTGGGAAAAACTGTTTTTT.

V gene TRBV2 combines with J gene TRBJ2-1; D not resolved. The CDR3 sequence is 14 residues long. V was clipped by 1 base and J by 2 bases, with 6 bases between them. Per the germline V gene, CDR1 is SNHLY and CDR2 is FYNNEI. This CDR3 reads CASSEDETYNEQFF. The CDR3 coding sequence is TGTGCCAGCAGTGAAGATGAGACCTACAATGAGCAGTTCTTC.

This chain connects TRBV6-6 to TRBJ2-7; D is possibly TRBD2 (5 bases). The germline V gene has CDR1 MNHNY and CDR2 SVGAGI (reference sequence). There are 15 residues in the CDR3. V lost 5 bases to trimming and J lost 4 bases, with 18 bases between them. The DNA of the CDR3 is TGTGCCAGCAGTCCTCCGGGGAGAGCTTTGTACGAGCAGTACTTC. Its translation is CASSPPGRALYEQYF.

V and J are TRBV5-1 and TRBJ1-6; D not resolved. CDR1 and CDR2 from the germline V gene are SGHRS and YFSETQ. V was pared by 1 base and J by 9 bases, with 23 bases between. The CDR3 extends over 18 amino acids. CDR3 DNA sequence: TGCGCCAGCAGCTTGACAGTTAGCCACCCAACCGCCATTTCACCCCTCCACTTT. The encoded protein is CASSLTVSHPTAISPLHF.

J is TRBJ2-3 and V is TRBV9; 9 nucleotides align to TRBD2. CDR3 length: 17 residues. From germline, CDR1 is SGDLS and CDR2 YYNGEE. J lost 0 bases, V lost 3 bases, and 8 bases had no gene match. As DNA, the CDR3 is TGTGCCAGCAGCGCAACGACTAGCGGATTCAGCACAGATACGCAGTATTTT. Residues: CASSATTSGFSTDTQYF.

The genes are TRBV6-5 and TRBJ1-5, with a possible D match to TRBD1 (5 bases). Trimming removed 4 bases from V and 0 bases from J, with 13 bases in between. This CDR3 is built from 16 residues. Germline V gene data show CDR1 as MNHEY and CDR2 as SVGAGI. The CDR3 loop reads CASSFPGGYSNQPQHF. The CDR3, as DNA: TGTGCCAGCAGTTTCCCTGGGGGGTATAGCAATCAGCCCCAGCATTTT.

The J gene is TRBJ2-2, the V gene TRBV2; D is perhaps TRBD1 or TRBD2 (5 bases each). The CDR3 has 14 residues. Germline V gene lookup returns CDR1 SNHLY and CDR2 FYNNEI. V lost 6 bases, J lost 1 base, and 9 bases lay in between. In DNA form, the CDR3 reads TGTGCCAGCAGCGGGACGGAGAACACCGGGGAGCTGTTTTTT. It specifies CASSGTENTGELFF.

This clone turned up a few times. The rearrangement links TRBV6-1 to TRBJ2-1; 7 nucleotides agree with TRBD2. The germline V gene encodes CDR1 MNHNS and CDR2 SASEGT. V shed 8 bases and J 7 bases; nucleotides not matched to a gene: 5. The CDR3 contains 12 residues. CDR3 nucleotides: TGTGCCAGCCGGACTAGTGGGAATGAGCAGTTCTTC. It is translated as CASRTSGNEQFF.

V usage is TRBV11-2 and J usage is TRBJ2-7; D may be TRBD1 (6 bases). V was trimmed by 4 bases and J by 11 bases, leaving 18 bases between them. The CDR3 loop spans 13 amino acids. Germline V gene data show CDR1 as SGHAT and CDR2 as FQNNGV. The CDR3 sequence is CASSSLNQGREYF. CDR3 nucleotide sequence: TGTGCCAGCAGCTCACTTAATCAGGGGAGAGAGTACTTC.

The CDR3 DNA reads TGTGCCAGCAGCCAAGGGCGGAACACTGAAGCTTTCTTT. This codes for CASSQGRNTEAFF. The rearrangement joins TRBV5-5 to TRBJ1-1; D is unclear. Deletions cut 4 bases from V and 1 base from J, with 8 bases between. The CDR3 has 13 residues. Germline assignment: CDR1 SGHKS and CDR2 YYEKEE (reference sequence).

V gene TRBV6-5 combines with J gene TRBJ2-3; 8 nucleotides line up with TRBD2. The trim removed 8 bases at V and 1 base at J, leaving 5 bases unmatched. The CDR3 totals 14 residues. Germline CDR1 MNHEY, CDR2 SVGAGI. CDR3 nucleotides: TGTGCCAGCGGGCGGCGGGGGGGCACAGATACGCAGTATTTT. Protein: CASGRRGGTDTQYF.

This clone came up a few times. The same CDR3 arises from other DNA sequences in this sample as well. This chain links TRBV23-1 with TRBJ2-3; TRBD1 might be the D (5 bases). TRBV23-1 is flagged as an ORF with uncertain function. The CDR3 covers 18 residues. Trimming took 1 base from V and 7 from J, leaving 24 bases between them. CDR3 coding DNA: TGCGCCAGCAGTCAATTTGGGAATTTTGGCAGGGCCACTCATACGCAGTATTTT. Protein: CASSQFGNFGRATHTQYF.

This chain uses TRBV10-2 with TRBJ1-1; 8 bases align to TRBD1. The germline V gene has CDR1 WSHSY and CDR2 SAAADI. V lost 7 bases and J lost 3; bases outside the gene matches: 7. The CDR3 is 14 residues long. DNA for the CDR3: TGCGCCAGCACTGCGACAGGGGCCCACACTGAAGCTTTCTTT. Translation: CASTATGAHTEAFF.

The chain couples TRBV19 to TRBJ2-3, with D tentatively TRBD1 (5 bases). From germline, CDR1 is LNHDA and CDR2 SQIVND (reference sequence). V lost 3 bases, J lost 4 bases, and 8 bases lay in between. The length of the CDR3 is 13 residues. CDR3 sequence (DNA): TGTGCCAGTAGTATGGGCAGGGCAGATACGCAGTATTTT. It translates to CASSMGRADTQYF.

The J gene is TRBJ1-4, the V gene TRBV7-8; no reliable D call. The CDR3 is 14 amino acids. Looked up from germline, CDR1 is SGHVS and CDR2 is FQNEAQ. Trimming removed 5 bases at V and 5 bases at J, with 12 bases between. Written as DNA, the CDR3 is TGTGCCAGCAGCATGACAAACGCAAATGAAAAACTGTTTTTT. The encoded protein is CASSMTNANEKLFF.

CDR3: CASSPRTDSYEQYF. The DNA of the CDR3 is TGTGCCAGCAGTCCCCGGACAGACTCCTACGAGCAGTACTTC. The chain combines TRBV6-1 with TRBJ2-7; D possibly corresponds to TRBD1 (6 bases). Per the germline V gene, CDR1 is MNHNS and CDR2 is SASEGT. The CDR3 extends over 14 amino acids. V was shortened by 5 bases and J by 0 bases, with 11 bases between the two germline ends.

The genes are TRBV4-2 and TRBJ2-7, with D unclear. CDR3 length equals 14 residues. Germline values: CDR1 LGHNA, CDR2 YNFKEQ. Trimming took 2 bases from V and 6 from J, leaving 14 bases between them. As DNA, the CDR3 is TGTGCCAGCAGCCAACCTCCCCGGCTAGTCGAGCAGTACTTC. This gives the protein CASSQPPRLVEQYF.

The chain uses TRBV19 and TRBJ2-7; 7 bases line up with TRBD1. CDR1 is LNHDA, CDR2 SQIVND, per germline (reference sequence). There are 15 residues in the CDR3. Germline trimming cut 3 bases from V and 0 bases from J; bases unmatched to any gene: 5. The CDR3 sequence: CASSISDRVSYEQYF. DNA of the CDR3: TGTGCCAGTAGTATCTCTGACAGGGTCTCCTACGAGCAGTACTTC.

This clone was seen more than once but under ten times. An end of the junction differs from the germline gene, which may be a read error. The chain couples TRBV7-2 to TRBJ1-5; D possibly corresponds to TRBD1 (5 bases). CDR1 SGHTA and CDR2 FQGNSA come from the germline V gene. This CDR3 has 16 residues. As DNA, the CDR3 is TGCGCCAGCAGCCAAGGTTTAGGACAAGGAAATCAGCCCCAGCATTTT. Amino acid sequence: CASSQGLGQGNQPQHF.